This TCR beta chain was found in a study of regulatory T cells in long-lasting Graves disease (dated by TCRdb to about 2021). With regard to the full study: Patients with newly diagnosed Graves' disease had been on antithyroid drugs for under 3 months. A total of around 35 samples underwent TCR sequencing: about 13 from persistent and roughly 20 from newly diagnosed Graves' disease patients. Persistent Graves' disease patients were compared with newly diagnosed Graves' disease patients by peripheral blood TCR sequencing and RNA sequencing. The study was conducted in China and was registered as a clinical trial.

This clonotype was recorded many times. This receptor's antigen is unknown. Per-base qualities were not stored, and no clone one base away is much larger. The time point label for this specimen denotes: newly diagnosed GD, antithyroid drugs for less than 3 months. For both TCR sequencing and RNA sequencing, RNA was extracted from PBMCs using TRIzol. The diagnosis of Graves' disease followed American Thyroid Association guidelines. Recruitment of patients was carried out at an endocrinology department in Xi'an, China. From each patient, around 8.3 milliliters of peripheral blood was collected into an EDTA anticoagulant tube. PBMCs were isolated by Ficoll Paque Plus density gradient separation without further T cell sorting. An Agilent 2100 Bioanalyzer and agarose gel were used to check RNA quality, while a NanoDrop 2000 measured RNA concentration. From the cysteine through the phenylalanine, the CDR3 covers 15 amino acids. Only the CDR3 DNA is retained, 45 bases long and in frame from the first base. The junction carries 12 bases between V and J, which are trimmed by 0 bases and 3 bases respectively. The germline V gene specifies SGHTA as CDR1 and FQGNSA as CDR2.

The library relied on multiplex PCR. Sequencing was performed on an Illumina HiSeq 4000. TCR beta libraries were built with iRepertoire HTBI primers and Arm-PCR amplification of CDR3 regions. PCR products were gel purified before sequencing. The authors' pipeline ran thus. Gene usage analysis of CDR3 amino acid clonotypes relied on the 55 to 80 TRBV and over 13 TRBJ segments identified across samples. COPE and FqMerger were used to merge the filtered high-quality paired reads into contigs. BLAST was used to align contigs to IMGT TRBV, TRBD and TRBJ reference genes, with CDR3 defined following IMGT. Any clonotype with a frequency above 0.1% was classified as a highly expanded clone. Shannon entropy was used to measure repertoire diversity, and the Gini coefficient was used to measure V-J evenness. A clonotype was considered public if more than one individual shared it. Using fastp trimming at Q25 and MiXCR clonotype assembly, TCRdb reanalyzed the public sequencing data and kept in-frame beta chains. A single entry per CDR3 protein holds the most common genes and DNA from its merged rows. TCRdb assigned the V and J calls; the authors' analysis was not used. This sample holds hundreds of thousands of distinct CDR3 sequences; about 14% were observed only once. The leading ten clones occupy approximately 22% of the sample.

Broader findings and caveats from the paper: Only peripheral blood was studied, because thyroid tissue, the primary lesion, was inaccessible. A larger number of public clonotypes was shared among persistent patients (more than 2,500) than among newly diagnosed patients (over 850). The small sample size was acknowledged by the authors as a limitation that may reduce accuracy. Sequencing and analysis were restricted to the TCR beta chain. Compared with newly diagnosed patients, persistent Graves' disease patients had lower TCR Shannon entropy and fewer highly expanded clones, which suggests clonal expansion. TRBV28, TRBJ1-2 and TRBJ2-5 were preferentially used in persistent disease, while TRBV20-1 and TRBJ2-1 were favored in newly diagnosed disease.

Here the chain combines TRBV7-2 and TRBJ2-7, with the D gene possibly TRBD1 or TRBD2, each one fitting 5 bases. The sample in question was peripheral blood mononuclear cells (PBMCs), obtained at new diagnosis, from a patient treated with antithyroid drugs. The clonotype originates from a female donor with Graves disease. CDR3 protein: CASSLAGTGNYEQYF. The bases read TGTGCCAGCAGCTTAGCCGGGACCGGAAACTACGAGCAGTACTTC.